This entry lists 5 T cell receptor beta chains sequenced from one sample in a study of shared clonotypes between healthy human individuals. Assay used: immunoSEQ multiplex PCR; TCRdb lists only in-frame clones, some missing. The sample has about 2.1 million clones, just under 95% seen once; the top ten hold 1.5% to 2%. Positively selected for CCR7, the CD45RO-negative cells used as naive CD8 cells excluded terminally differentiated effector memory CD45RA+ cells. Sequenced: naive CD8+ T cells from PBMCs. Receptor source: a man younger than 30 in good health. Some clones in this sample may be carry-over from other donors' samples.

V is TRBV27 and J is TRBJ1-2; D remains unclear. The germline V gene encodes CDR1 MNHEY and CDR2 SMNVEV (reference sequence). The ends were cut back, 2 bases at V and 2 bases at J, with 9 bases in the middle. The CDR3 is 14 amino acids. The CDR3 sequence is CASSLTETNYGYTF. The CDR3 DNA follows: TGTGCCAGCAGTTTAACGGAGACAAACTATGGCTACACCTTC.

The table lists this clone with a count of one. Other DNA sequences in this specimen translate into the identical CDR3. The rearrangement uses TRBV27 and TRBJ2-7; D gene uncertain. V was trimmed by 2 bases and J by 0 bases, leaving 5 bases between them. The germline gives CDR1 MNHEY, CDR2 SMNVEV (reference sequence). CDR3 length: 13 amino acids. The CDR3 sequence is CASSLSRSYEQYF. In DNA form, the CDR3 reads TGTGCCAGCAGTTTAAGCCGCTCCTACGAGCAGTACTTC.

The V call is TRBV28, the J call TRBJ2-7, with D perhaps matching TRBD1 (6 bases). CDR3 length: 16 residues. V lost 1 base to trimming and J lost 3 bases, with 16 bases between them. Germline assignment: CDR1 MDHEN and CDR2 SYDVKM. The CDR3 region is CASSLSGRVGHYEQYF. The CDR3 nucleotides read TGTGCCAGCAGTTTATCGGGACGAGTGGGACACTACGAGCAGTACTTC.

The chain employs TRBV2 and TRBJ2-7; D call uncertain. The CDR3 has 15 amino acids. Deletions cut 3 bases from V and 3 bases from J, with 15 bases between. Germline lookup yields CDR1 SNHLY and CDR2 FYNNEI. Written as DNA, the CDR3 is TGTGCCAGCAGTGATCGCGGCAGAGAGGACTACGAGCAGTACTTC. Translation gives CASSDRGREDYEQYF.

The chain is built from TRBV7-9 and TRBJ2-5; a possible D gene is TRBD2 (6 bases). V shed 8 bases and J shed 0 bases, with 13 bases lying between them. The germline V gene has CDR1 SEHNR and CDR2 FQNEAQ (reference sequence). The CDR3 covers 14 residues. The CDR3 is CASQTGGDQETQYF. In DNA, the CDR3 is TGTGCCAGCCAAACCGGCGGGGACCAAGAGACCCAGTACTTC.